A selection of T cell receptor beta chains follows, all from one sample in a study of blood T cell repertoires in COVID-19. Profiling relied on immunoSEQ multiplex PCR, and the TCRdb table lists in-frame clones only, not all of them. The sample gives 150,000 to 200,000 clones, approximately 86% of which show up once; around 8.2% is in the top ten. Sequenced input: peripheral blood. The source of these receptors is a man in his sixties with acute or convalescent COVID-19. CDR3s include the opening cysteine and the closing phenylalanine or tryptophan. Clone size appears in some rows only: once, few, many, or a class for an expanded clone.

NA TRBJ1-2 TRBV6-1 CASSEEVGRGFGGYTF
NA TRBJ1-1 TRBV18 CASSQRRGDTEAFF
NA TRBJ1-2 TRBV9 CASSVAPTGVGDYGYTF
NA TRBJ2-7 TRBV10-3 CAISYTTGSYEQYF
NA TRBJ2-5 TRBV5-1 CASSSGTGGKETQYF
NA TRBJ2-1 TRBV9 CASSVTSGSYNEQFF
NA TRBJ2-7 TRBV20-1 CSAAAADEQYF
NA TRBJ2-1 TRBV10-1 CASSPDLAGENEQFF
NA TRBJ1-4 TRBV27 CASSQMTGGMGKLFF
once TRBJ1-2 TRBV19 CASYYQGRANYGYTF
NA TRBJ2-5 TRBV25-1 CASSVLAGGTETQYF
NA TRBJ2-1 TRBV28 CASSPGGSANEQFF
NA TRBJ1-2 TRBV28 CASSSGTFNYGYTF
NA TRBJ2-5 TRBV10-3 CAISYSGTNQETQYF
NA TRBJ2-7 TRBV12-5 CASGFYLDRVPYEQYF
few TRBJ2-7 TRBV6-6 CATRAEGLYEQYF
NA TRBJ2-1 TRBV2 CASRPGLRYNEQFF
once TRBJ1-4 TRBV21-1 CASSQGLNEKLFF
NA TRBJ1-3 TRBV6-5 CASSAWDRGTIYF
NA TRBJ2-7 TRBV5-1 CASSSDPDRSYEQYF
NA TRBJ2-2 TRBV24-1 CATSDPGLGDTGELFF
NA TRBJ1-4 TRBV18 CASSPPGQGGEKLFF
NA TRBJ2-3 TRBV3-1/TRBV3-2 CASSQRQGGGGDTQYF
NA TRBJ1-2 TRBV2 CASRSTAGGYTF
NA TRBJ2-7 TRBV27 CASSFPGTGGVEQYF
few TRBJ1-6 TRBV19 CASRLGEGGSPLHF
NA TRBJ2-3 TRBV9 CASSARQELPSTDTQYF
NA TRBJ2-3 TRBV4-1 CASSLRLQGRTDTQYF
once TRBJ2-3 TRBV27 CASSLRPLRAGQRTDTQYF